Each of the 3 T cell receptor beta chains below was sequenced from the same sample in a study of control samples from healthy donors and cancer patients. The table came from immunoSEQ multiplex PCR; TCRdb's copy has only in-frame clones and leaves some out. This repertoire shows 85,000 to 100,000 clones, about four fifths found once; its top ten account for 1.5% to 2.5%. Sequencing input: blood. All receptors derive from a man between 60 and 75 years old in good health.

J is TRBJ1-3 and V is TRBV9; perhaps TRBD1 as D (5 bases). The CDR3 runs 13 residues. V lost 2 bases and J lost 3, with 6 bases in between. The germline V gene encodes CDR1 SGDLS and CDR2 YYNGEE. This chain's CDR3 is CASSVGDGNTIYF. CDR3 coding DNA: TGTGCCAGCAGCGTGGGGGATGGAAACACCATATATTTT.

This chain joins TRBV6-5 and TRBJ1-4; D is unresolved. The CDR3 is made up of 14 amino acids. The V and J ends lost 7 bases and 3 bases respectively, with 12 bases between them. Germline CDR1 MNHEY, CDR2 SVGAGI. Here the CDR3 reads CASKLAGSNEKLFF. The CDR3 bases are TGTGCCAGCAAACTGGCGGGGTCTAATGAAAAACTGTTTTTT.

V and J are TRBV28 and TRBJ2-7, with 8 bases lining up with TRBD1. CDR3 length equals 15 residues. The V gene end was trimmed by 5 bases and the J gene end by 3 bases; junction bases not matched to a gene: 9. Germline V CDR1 and CDR2: MDHEN, SYDVKM. CDR3 sequence (DNA): TGTGCCAGCAGTCCCAAAAGGACAGGGATCTACGAGCAGTACTTC. Amino acid sequence: CASSPKRTGIYEQYF.